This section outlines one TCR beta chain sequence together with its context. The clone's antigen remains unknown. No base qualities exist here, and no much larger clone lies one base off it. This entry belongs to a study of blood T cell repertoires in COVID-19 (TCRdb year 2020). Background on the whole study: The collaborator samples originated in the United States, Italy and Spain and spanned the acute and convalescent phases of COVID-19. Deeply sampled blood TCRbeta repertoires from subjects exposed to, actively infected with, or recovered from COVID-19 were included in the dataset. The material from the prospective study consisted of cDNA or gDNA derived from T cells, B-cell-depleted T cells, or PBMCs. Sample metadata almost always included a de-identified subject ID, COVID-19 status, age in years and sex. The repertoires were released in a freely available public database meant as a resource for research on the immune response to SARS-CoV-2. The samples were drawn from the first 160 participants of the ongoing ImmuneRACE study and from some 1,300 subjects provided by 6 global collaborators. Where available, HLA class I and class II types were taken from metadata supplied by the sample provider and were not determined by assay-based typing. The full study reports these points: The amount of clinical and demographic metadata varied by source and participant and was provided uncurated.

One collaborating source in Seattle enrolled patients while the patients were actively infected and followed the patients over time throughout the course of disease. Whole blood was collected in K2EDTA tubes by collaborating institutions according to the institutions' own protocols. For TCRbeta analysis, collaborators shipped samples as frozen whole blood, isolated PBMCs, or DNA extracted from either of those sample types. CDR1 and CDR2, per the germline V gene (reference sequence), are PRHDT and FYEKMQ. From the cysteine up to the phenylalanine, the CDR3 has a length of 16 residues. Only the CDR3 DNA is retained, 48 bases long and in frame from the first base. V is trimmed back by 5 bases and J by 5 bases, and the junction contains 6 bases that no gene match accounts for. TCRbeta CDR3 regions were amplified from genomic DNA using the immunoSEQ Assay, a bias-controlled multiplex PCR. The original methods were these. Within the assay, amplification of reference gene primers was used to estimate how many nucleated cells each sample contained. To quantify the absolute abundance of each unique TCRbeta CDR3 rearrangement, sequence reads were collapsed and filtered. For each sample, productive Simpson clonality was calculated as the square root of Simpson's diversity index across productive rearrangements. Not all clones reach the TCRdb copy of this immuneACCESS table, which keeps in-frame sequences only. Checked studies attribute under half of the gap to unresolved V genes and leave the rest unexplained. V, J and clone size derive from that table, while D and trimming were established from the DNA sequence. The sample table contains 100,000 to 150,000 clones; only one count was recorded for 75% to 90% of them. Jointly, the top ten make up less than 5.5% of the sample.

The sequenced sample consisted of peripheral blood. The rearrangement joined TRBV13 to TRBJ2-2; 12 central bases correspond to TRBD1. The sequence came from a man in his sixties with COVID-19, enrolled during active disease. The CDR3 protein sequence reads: CASSRDRGRITGELFF. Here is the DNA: TGTGCCAGCAGCCGGGACAGGGGGCGAATAACCGGGGAGCTGTTTTTT. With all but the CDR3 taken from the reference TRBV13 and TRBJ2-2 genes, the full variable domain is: AAGVIQSPRHLIKEKRETATLKCYPIPRHDTVYWYQQGPGQDPQFLISFYEKMQSDKGSIPDRFSAQQFSDYHSELNMSSLELGDSALYFCASSRDRGRITGELFFGEGSRLTVL.